This T cell receptor beta chain derives from a study of T cell responses to AZD1222 COVID-19 vaccine. Study overall: Pooling was applied to second doses at about 4 or about 12 weeks.

The table came from immunoSEQ multiplex PCR; TCRdb's copy has only in-frame clones and leaves some out. The sample has 95,000 to 150,000 clones, 88% seen once; the top ten hold roughly 3.5%. The length of the CDR3 is 14 residues. Germline V lookup: CDR1 SQVTM, CDR2 ANQGSEA. V was pared by 6 bases and J by 2 bases, with 8 bases of the junction left unmatched. A remark on this clone: Its target is unknown.

Study results and caveats: No day 14 peak samples; only post-peak repertoires were characterized.

The receptor was isolated from an adult in good health. The material was peripheral blood, obtained on day 0 of AZD1222 vaccination. V gene TRBV29-1 combines with J gene TRBJ1-1, with 8 bases matching TRBD1. CDR3 protein: CSVLRTGNNTEAFF. Here the CDR3 DNA reads TGCAGCGTCCTCAGGACAGGGAACAACACTGAAGCTTTCTTT.